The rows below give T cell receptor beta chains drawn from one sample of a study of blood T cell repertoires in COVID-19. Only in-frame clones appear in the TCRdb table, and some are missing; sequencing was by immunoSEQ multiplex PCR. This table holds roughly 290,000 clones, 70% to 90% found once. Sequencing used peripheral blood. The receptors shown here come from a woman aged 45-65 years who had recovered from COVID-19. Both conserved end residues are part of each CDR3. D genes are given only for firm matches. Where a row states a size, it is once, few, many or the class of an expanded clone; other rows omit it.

cdr3_aa: CASRGDAGQGRSNSNQPQHF
cdr3_nt: TGTGCCAGCAGGGGGGACGCGGGACAGGGGCGAAGCAATAGCAATCAGCCCCAGCATTTT
clone_size: -
d_call: TRBD1
j_call: TRBJ1-5
v_call: TRBV5-5

cdr3_aa: CASSYSEGNQPQHF
cdr3_nt: TGTGCCAGCAGTTACTCGGAGGGGAATCAGCCCCAGCATTTT
clone_size: -
d_call: -
j_call: TRBJ1-5
v_call: TRBV6-6

cdr3_aa: CASSQGRTDTQYF
cdr3_nt: TGTGCCAGCAGCCAAGGGAGGACGGATACGCAGTATTTT
clone_size: -
d_call: -
j_call: TRBJ2-3
v_call: TRBV4-2

cdr3_aa: CASSQDLGYRRIFMNTEAFF
cdr3_nt: TGCGCCAGCAGCCAAGATCTGGGTTACAGGCGAATTTTTATGAACACTGAAGCTTTCTTT
clone_size: once
d_call: -
j_call: TRBJ1-1
v_call: TRBV4-1

cdr3_aa: CASSQDRGQSFYEQYF
cdr3_nt: TGTGCCAGCAGCCAAGATCGCGGACAGAGTTTTTACGAGCAGTACTTC
clone_size: -
d_call: -
j_call: TRBJ2-7
v_call: TRBV3-1/TRBV3-2

cdr3_aa: CASSSPTNTDTQYF
cdr3_nt: TGTGCCAGCAGTTCCCCCACAAATACAGATACGCAGTATTTT
clone_size: -
d_call: -
j_call: TRBJ2-3
v_call: TRBV2

cdr3_aa: CASSLGSRDSGYTF
cdr3_nt: TGTGCCAGCAGCTTGGGGTCGAGAGATAGTGGCTACACCTTC
clone_size: -
d_call: -
j_call: TRBJ1-2
v_call: TRBV5-6

cdr3_aa: CASSLRAGLAGGELFF
cdr3_nt: TGTGCCAGCAGCTTAAGGGCCGGACTAGCGGGCGGGGAGCTGTTTTTT
clone_size: -
d_call: TRBD2
j_call: TRBJ2-2
v_call: TRBV7-3

cdr3_aa: CASRAGQGKRGGQDTQYF
cdr3_nt: TGTGCCAGTAGAGCCGGACAGGGAAAGCGGGGGGGCCAAGATACGCAGTATTTT
clone_size: once
d_call: TRBD2
j_call: TRBJ2-3
v_call: TRBV19

cdr3_aa: CAWRTSGRREQFF
cdr3_nt: TGTGCCTGGAGGACTAGCGGGAGACGGGAGCAGTTCTTC
clone_size: few
d_call: TRBD2
j_call: TRBJ2-1
v_call: TRBV30

cdr3_aa: CASSTPGGPAGETQYF
cdr3_nt: TGTGCCAGTAGTACCCCCGGTGGACCCGCGGGGGAGACCCAGTACTTC
clone_size: -
d_call: -
j_call: TRBJ2-5
v_call: TRBV19

cdr3_aa: CAISEQGSSSPLHF
cdr3_nt: TGTGCCATCAGTGAGCAGGGCTCTAGTTCACCCCTCCACTTT
clone_size: -
d_call: -
j_call: TRBJ1-6
v_call: TRBV10-3

cdr3_aa: CASRRSYEQYF
cdr3_nt: TGTGCCAGCAGGAGATCCTACGAGCAGTACTTC
clone_size: -
d_call: -
j_call: TRBJ2-7
v_call: TRBV2